A single sample is the source of the 28 T cell receptor beta chains below, sequenced in a study of shared clonotypes between healthy human individuals. The table came from immunoSEQ multiplex PCR; TCRdb's copy has only in-frame clones and leaves some out. Here the sample spans 900,000 to 1,200,000 clones, around three quarters being singletons. Sequencing was performed on memory CD4+ T cells from PBMCs. The subset here: CD45RA-negative fraction. All receptors come from a man younger than 30 in good health. Some clones in this sample may be carry-over from other donors' samples.

V is TRBV7-3 and J is TRBJ1-2; no definite D call. Germline V gene lookup returns CDR1 SGHTA and CDR2 FQGTGA. The CDR3 runs 12 residues. V lost 6 bases, J lost 14 bases, and 19 bases lay in between. In DNA, the CDR3 is TGTGCCAGCAGTCACCCGGGCTTCCCCTTAACCTTC. It encodes CASSHPGFPLTF.

The V call is TRBV10-3, the J call TRBJ1-1; the D is unclear. There are 13 residues in the CDR3. Looked up from germline, CDR1 is ENHRY and CDR2 is SYGVKD. V was pared by 11 bases and J by 2 bases, with 15 bases between. The CDR3 sequence is CAANGGQNTEAFF. For the CDR3, the DNA is TGTGCCGCCAACGGAGGGCAAAACACTGAAGCTTTCTTT.

The chain employs TRBV6-5 and TRBJ2-7; 8 bases map to TRBD2. The CDR3 covers 14 residues. Germline V gives CDR1 MNHEY, CDR2 SVGAGI. V was clipped by 6 bases and J by 4 bases; unmatched bases: 8. The CDR3 coding sequence is TGTGCCAGCAGCCGAAGCCCGGGGGGGTACGAGCAGTACTTC. Translated, it gives CASSRSPGGYEQYF.

This clone was seen more than once but under ten times. The rearrangement joins TRBV20-1 to TRBJ1-5; the D is unclear. Trimming removed 6 bases from V and 7 bases from J, with 10 bases in between. Germline CDR1 DFQATT, CDR2 SNEGSKA (reference sequence). This CDR3 comprises 11 residues. Here the CDR3 reads CSAKSGQPQHF. The CDR3 DNA is TGCAGTGCCAAGAGCGGGCAGCCCCAGCATTTT.

The chain is built from TRBV10-3 and TRBJ2-5, with 9 positions matching TRBD2. V shed 0 bases, J shed 6 bases, and the junction held 5 bases outside the gene matches. This CDR3 is built from 15 residues. Germline loops: CDR1 ENHRY, CDR2 SYGVKD. CDR3 in DNA: TGTGCCATCAGTGAGTCTGGCGGGAGGGCCCAGACCCAGTACTTC. It yields the protein CAISESGGRAQTQYF.

The chain combines TRBV7-6 with TRBJ2-7, with 15 bases that match TRBD2. From germline, CDR1 is SGHVS and CDR2 FNYEAQ. Losses at the gene ends were 1 base for V and 5 bases for J; bases not matched to a gene: 3. CDR3 length: 16 residues. For the CDR3, the DNA is TGTGCCAGCAGCTTAGGGACTAGCGGGAGGGTTCACGAGCAGTACTTC. Its protein product is CASSLGTSGRVHEQYF.

This chain connects TRBV5-4 to TRBJ1-1; D unresolved. V was clipped by 1 base and J by 4 bases, with 8 bases between them. Germline lookup yields CDR1 SGHNT and CDR2 YYREEE (reference sequence). The CDR3 runs to 13 residues. This CDR3 is CASSLFRTTEAFF. The CDR3 nucleotides read TGTGCCAGCAGCTTGTTCAGGACCACTGAAGCTTTCTTT.

The chain is built from TRBV29-1 and TRBJ1-2; D may be TRBD1 (5 bases). Trimming shortened V by 2 bases and J by 5 bases, and 12 bases separated the two germline ends. CDR1 is SQVTM and CDR2 is ANQGSEA in the germline V gene. This CDR3 has 13 residues. CDR3 in DNA: TGCAGCGTTGAAATGCAGGGCCCATATGGCTACACCTTC. Its translation: CSVEMQGPYGYTF.

The rearrangement uses TRBV4-2 and TRBJ1-1, with a tentative D call TRBD1 (5 bases). This CDR3 region has 15 residues. Germline loops: CDR1 LGHNA, CDR2 YNFKEQ. Trimming left V 1 base short and J 1 base short, with 10 bases between. Here the CDR3 reads CASSQVGGTNTEAFF. For the CDR3, the DNA is TGTGCCAGCAGCCAAGTCGGGGGGACGAACACTGAAGCTTTCTTT.

The rearrangement links TRBV9 to TRBJ2-1; 7 nucleotides align to TRBD2. J lost 4 bases, V lost 3 bases, and 10 bases had no gene match. The CDR3 loop spans 16 amino acids. The germline gives CDR1 SGDLS, CDR2 YYNGEE. The chain's CDR3 is CASSAGLAATYNEQFF. CDR3 in DNA: TGTGCCAGCAGCGCCGGTCTAGCGGCCACTTACAATGAGCAGTTCTTC.

This clone has just a few counts. The J gene is TRBJ2-3, the V gene TRBV29-1; 8 nucleotides match TRBD1. Germline lookup yields CDR1 SQVTM and CDR2 ANQGSEA. Trimming took 7 bases from V and 6 from J; bases not matched to a gene: 9. The CDR3 contains 13 residues. CDR3 protein: CSGGQASGDTQYF. The CDR3 DNA reads as TGCAGCGGGGGACAGGCCTCCGGGGATACGCAGTATTTT.

A remark on this clone: This CDR3 is also generated by other DNA sequences in the sample. The chain links TRBV29-1 to TRBJ1-1, with TRBD1 identical over 8 bases. Germline CDR1 reads SQVTM; CDR2 reads ANQGSEA. CDR3 size: 12 residues. The V and J ends lost 6 bases and 3 bases, in that order; junction bases with no gene match: 3. DNA for the CDR3: TGCAGCGTCGGGACAGGCGACACTGAAGCTTTCTTT. Its protein is CSVGTGDTEAFF.

This clone was seen more than once but under ten times. The chain has TRBV7-3 and TRBJ1-1, with D perhaps TRBD1 (6 bases). CDR3 length equals 17 residues. Per germline, CDR1 SGHTA and CDR2 FQGTGA. V lost 2 bases, J lost 0 bases, and 16 bases lay in between. This CDR3 is CASSLDPWTDMNTEAFF. Written as DNA, the CDR3 is TGTGCCAGCAGCTTAGACCCCTGGACAGACATGAACACTGAAGCTTTCTTT. Combining the CDR3 with reference TRBV7-3 and TRBJ1-1 gives the whole variable domain GAGVSQTPSNKVTEKGKYVELRCDPISGHTALYWYRQSLGQGPEFLIYFQGTGAADDSGLPNDRFFAVRPEGSVSTLKIQRTERGDSAVYLCASSLDPWTDMNTEAFFGQGTRLTVV.

The chain uses TRBV5-4 and TRBJ2-7; D possibly corresponds to TRBD1 (6 bases). Trimming took 4 bases from V and 6 from J, leaving 11 bases between them. Germline V gene lookup returns CDR1 SGHNT and CDR2 YYREEE (reference sequence). This CDR3 comprises 12 residues. CDR3 bases: TGTGCCAGCAGCCGTACAGGGCGCGAGCAGTACTTC. Its translation: CASSRTGREQYF. The variable domain in full, with the rest retrieved from reference TRBV5-4 and TRBJ2-7, is ETGVTQSPTHLIKTRGQQVTLRCSSQSGHNTVSWYQQALGQGPQFIFQYYREEENGRGNFPPRFSGLQFPNYSSELNVNALELDDSALYLCASSRTGREQYFGPGTRLTVT.

The chain uses TRBV5-4 and TRBJ1-5, with D hard to call. The CDR3 runs to 13 residues. Germline values: CDR1 SGHNT, CDR2 YYREEE (reference sequence). Trimming pared 0 bases from V and 11 bases from J, leaving 12 bases between. The CDR3, as DNA: TGTGCCAGCAGCTTGGGCCCATCGAAGGCCCAGCATTTT. The encoded protein is CASSLGPSKAQHF.

This chain links TRBV25-1 with TRBJ1-4; 9 nucleotides agree with TRBD1. V lost 3 bases to trimming and J lost 5 bases; unmatched junction nucleotides: 4. This CDR3 is built from 15 residues. Per the germline V gene, CDR1 is MGHDK and CDR2 is SYGVNS. The CDR3 spells CASSEKTGGNEKLFF. CDR3 nucleotides: TGTGCCAGCAGTGAGAAGACAGGGGGAAATGAAAAACTGTTTTTT.

The rearrangement uses TRBV5-1 and TRBJ1-1, with D unresolved. The CDR3 length is 16 residues. Germline V gene lookup returns CDR1 SGHRS and CDR2 YFSETQ. Trimming left V 1 base short and J 11 bases short, with 24 bases between. Written as DNA, the CDR3 is TGCGCCAGCAGCTTGCAAGACCCCGGGAGGCCCGACGTGGCTTTCTTT. This codes for CASSLQDPGRPDVAFF.

J is TRBJ2-1 and V is TRBV28, with TRBD2 matching over 11 bases. The J segment lost 0 bases and the V segment lost 5 bases, leaving 12 bases of the junction unmatched. The CDR3 is 19 amino acids. Germline CDR1 and CDR2: MDHEN and SYDVKM. The CDR3 is CASSVRPGTSGHSYNEQFF. CDR3 DNA sequence: TGTGCCAGCAGTGTACGACCCGGGACTAGCGGACACTCCTACAATGAGCAGTTCTTC. The whole variable domain, remainder taken from reference TRBV28 and TRBJ2-1, is DVKVTQSSRYLVKRTGEKVFLECVQDMDHENMFWYRQDPGLGLRLIYFSYDVKMKEKGDIPEGYSVSREKKERFSLILESASTNQTSMYLCASSVRPGTSGHSYNEQFFGPGTRLTVL.

This chain's CDR3 is CASSQGLIGTQYF. For the CDR3, the DNA is TGTGCCAGCAGCCAGGGACTGATAGGGACCCAGTACTTC. V and J are TRBV6-5 and TRBJ2-5; maybe TRBD2 (6 bases). Germline CDR1 MNHEY, CDR2 SVGAGI. This CDR3 region has 13 residues. Trimming stripped 6 bases from V and 7 bases from J, with 15 bases between.

This clone was seen only a few times. This could be a read error, since a much larger clone is one nucleotide away. This same CDR3 is encoded by further DNA sequences in the sample. The chain is built from TRBV5-1 and TRBJ1-2; TRBD1 aligns across 9 bases. The germline CDR1 and CDR2 sequences are SGHRS and YFSETQ. Unmatched junction bases numbered 0, after V lost 0 bases and J lost 3 bases. This CDR3 comprises 14 residues. The CDR3 nucleotides are TGCGCCAGCAGCTTGGGGGACAGGGACTATGGCTACACCTTC. Translating gives CASSLGDRDYGYTF.

This clone was found a few times. Other DNA sequences of this sample code for an identical CDR3. The chain recombines TRBV7-9 with TRBJ2-5; 9 bases map to TRBD2. V shed 5 bases, J shed 4 bases, and the junction held 2 bases outside the gene matches. This CDR3 is built from 13 residues. Germline CDR1 and CDR2: SEHNR and FQNEAQ (reference sequence). The DNA for the CDR3 is TGTGCCAGCAGCCCGACTAGCGGAGAGACCCAGTACTTC. Its protein is CASSPTSGETQYF.

V and J are TRBV27 and TRBJ1-1; D gene uncertain. Germline CDR1 is MNHEY and CDR2 is SMNVEV (reference sequence). The CDR3 is 13 amino acids. Trimming cost V 2 bases and J 2 bases, with 6 bases left between them. CDR3 in DNA: TGTGCCAGCAGTTTAGTCCTAAACACTGAAGCTTTCTTT. Amino acid sequence: CASSLVLNTEAFF.

The rearrangement uses TRBV19 and TRBJ2-7, with 10 positions matching TRBD2. V gave up 6 bases and J gave up 0 bases; unmatched junction bases: 5. CDR3 length: 15 amino acids. Germline CDR1 reads LNHDA; CDR2 reads SQIVND (reference sequence). CDR3 DNA sequence: TGTGCCAGTAGCCGTACTAGCGGGGACTCCTACGAGCAGTACTTC. Amino acids: CASSRTSGDSYEQYF. The full variable domain, in which reference TRBV19 and TRBJ2-7 provide the parts outside the CDR3, is DGGITQSPKYLFRKEGQNVTLSCEQNLNHDAMYWYRQDPGQGLRLIYYSQIVNDFQKGDIAEGYSVSREKKESFPLTVTSAQKNPTAFYLCASSRTSGDSYEQYFGPGTRLTVT.

V is TRBV6-5 and J is TRBJ1-2; the match to TRBD1 covers 7 bases. J gave up 2 bases and V 6 bases, and 3 bases lay outside the gene matches. The CDR3 consists of 13 residues. Germline lookup yields CDR1 MNHEY and CDR2 SVGAGI. The DNA for the CDR3 is TGTGCCAGCAGAATGACAGGGAACTATGGCTACACCTTC. Translation gives CASRMTGNYGYTF.

As for this clone: A read error is likely here: a far larger clone is one base away. The chain couples TRBV7-9 to TRBJ2-3, with a tentative D call TRBD1 (5 bases). The DNA end lines up better with TRBJ1-5; the J call may be wrong. Germline lookup yields CDR1 SEHNR and CDR2 FQNEAQ (reference sequence). The CDR3 totals 12 residues. In DNA, the CDR3 is TGTGCCAGCAGCTTAATGACAGATACGCAGCATTTT. Translating it yields CASSLMTDTQHF.

V gene TRBV5-1 combines with J gene TRBJ1-5; possibly TRBD1 for D (6 bases). Trimming cost V 0 bases and J 2 bases, with 15 bases left between them. CDR3 length: 17 amino acids. CDR1 SGHRS and CDR2 YFSETQ come from the germline V gene. The CDR3 reads CASSLGGPGGRNQPQHF. The CDR3 DNA sequence: TGCGCCAGCAGCTTGGGAGGTCCGGGGGGGCGCAATCAGCCCCAGCATTTT.

V usage is TRBV30 and J usage is TRBJ1-2; D is ambiguous. CDR1 and CDR2 from the germline V gene are GTSNPN and SVGIG (reference sequence). The CDR3 is 13 amino acids. V lost 1 base and J lost 1, with 7 bases in between. The CDR3 loop is CAWSDSHNYGYTF. In DNA, the CDR3 is TGTGCCTGGAGTGACAGTCATAACTATGGCTACACCTTC.

The V and J genes are TRBV4-1 and TRBJ2-2, with 11 bases aligning to TRBD1. This CDR3 contains 16 residues. With 3 bases clipped from V and 0 bases from J, the junction kept 0 bases outside the gene matches. The germline CDR1 and CDR2 sequences are MGHRA and YSYEKL. The CDR3: CASSQGQGANTGELFF. In DNA form, the CDR3 reads TGCGCCAGCAGCCAGGGACAGGGGGCGAACACCGGGGAGCTGTTTTTT.